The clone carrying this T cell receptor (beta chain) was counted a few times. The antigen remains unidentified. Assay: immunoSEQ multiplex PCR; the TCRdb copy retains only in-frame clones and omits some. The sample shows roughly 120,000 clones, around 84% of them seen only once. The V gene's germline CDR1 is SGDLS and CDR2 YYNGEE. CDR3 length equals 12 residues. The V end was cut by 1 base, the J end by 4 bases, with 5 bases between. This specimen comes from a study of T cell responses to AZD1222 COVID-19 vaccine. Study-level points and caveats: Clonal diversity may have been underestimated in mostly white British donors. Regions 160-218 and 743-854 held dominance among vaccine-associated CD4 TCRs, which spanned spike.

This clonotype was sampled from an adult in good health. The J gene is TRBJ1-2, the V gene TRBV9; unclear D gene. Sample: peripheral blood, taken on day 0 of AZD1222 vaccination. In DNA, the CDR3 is TGTGCCAGCAGCGTACTGGGCTATGGCTACACCTTC. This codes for CASSVLGYGYTF.